Here is one TCR beta chain with its context. This clonotype was recorded many times. The antigen this receptor binds is unknown. No base qualities exist here, and no much larger clone lies one base off it. The meaning of the sample's time point label: newly diagnosed GD, antithyroid drugs for less than 3 months. RNA was extracted from PBMCs in TRIzol for both TCR sequencing and RNA sequencing. Graves' disease was diagnosed according to American Thyroid Association guidelines. Patients for the study were recruited at an endocrinology department in Xi'an, China. Each patient gave about 9.1 milliliters of peripheral blood, collected in an EDTA anticoagulant tube. Ficoll Paque Plus density gradient separation was used to isolate PBMCs, and no additional T cell sorting was done. An Agilent 2100 Bioanalyzer and agarose gel were used to check RNA quality, and a NanoDrop 2000 was used to measure RNA concentration.

These data come from a study of regulatory T cells in long-lasting Graves disease (dated by TCRdb to the early 2020s). Turning to the overall study: Patients with newly diagnosed Graves' disease had been on antithyroid drugs for under 3 months. Patients with persistent Graves' disease were compared with patients with newly diagnosed Graves' disease using TCR sequencing and RNA sequencing of peripheral blood. The study was registered as a clinical trial and conducted in China. TCR sequencing covered roughly 13 persistent and some 20 newly diagnosed Graves' disease patients, around 33 samples in total.

General conclusions and limits of the study: Compared with newly diagnosed patients, persistent Graves' disease patients had lower TCR Shannon entropy and fewer highly expanded clones, which suggests clonal expansion. Sequencing and analysis were restricted to the TCR beta chain. The authors noted that the small sample size was a limitation that may lower accuracy. Only peripheral blood was studied, because thyroid tissue, the primary lesion, was inaccessible. Patients with persistent disease shared more public clonotypes (about 2,700) than newly diagnosed patients did (more than 900).

The receptor library was made with multiplex PCR. The sequencing machine was an Illumina HiSeq 4000. iRepertoire HTBI primers and Arm-PCR amplification of CDR3 regions were used to construct TCR beta libraries. Before sequencing, the PCR products went through gel purification. On the study's bioinformatics: A total of 62 TRBV and about 13 TRBJ segments were identified across samples and were used for gene usage analysis of CDR3 amino acid clonotypes. Filtered high-quality paired reads were merged into contigs using COPE and FqMerger. BLAST was used to align contigs to IMGT TRBV, TRBD and TRBJ reference genes, with CDR3 defined following IMGT. Clonotypes above 0.1% frequency were classified as highly expanded clones. Repertoire diversity was measured by Shannon entropy, and V-J evenness by the Gini coefficient. A clonotype was considered public if more than one individual shared it. The public reads were run again by TCRdb, first through fastp at Q25 and then through MiXCR, and only productive beta chains were kept. Under each unique CDR3 protein, matching rows form one entry showing the most common genes and DNA. TCRdb, not the original authors, processed these V and J calls. The sample table holds about 370,000 distinct CDR3 sequences, of which around a sixth were seen once. The top ten constitute about a fifth of the sample.

This receptor was identified in a female donor with Graves disease. Sequenced here: peripheral blood mononuclear cells (PBMCs), sampled at new diagnosis, from a patient treated with antithyroid drugs.

In nucleotide form, the sequence is TGTGCCAGCAGTTACGACAGGGGAGACCAGCCCCAGCATTTT. Translated, this gives CASSYDRGDQPQHF. This chain is built from TRBV6-2 or TRBV6-3 and TRBJ1-5; TRBD1 matches 8 bases in the middle. V ends up 2 bases short and J 7 bases short, with an unmatched junction base count of 4. Taken from cysteine to phenylalanine, the CDR3 has 14 residues. Left in the record is the CDR3 DNA by itself, 42 bases read in frame from the first base. CDR1 MNHEY and CDR2 SVGEGT are derived from the germline V gene.